These 5 T cell receptor beta chains share one sample of origin, sequenced in a study of T cells in Graves' hyperthyroidism and ophthalmopathy. There were TCR beta CDR3 regions amplified from RNA transcripts. The HTBI primer set served for first-round RT-PCR of the TCR CDR3. In TCRdb, the multiplex PCR reads were re-called with MiXCR into one record per CDR3 protein. Here the sample spans around 520,000 distinct CDR3 sequences, 13% to 15% being singletons. The sequencing sample was made of blood. The receptors originated from a middle-aged woman with Graves' hyperthyroidism.

This clonotype showed up just a few times. One end of the junction fails to match germline, which may point to a read error. The rearrangement links TRBV19 to TRBJ2-1; a weak D match, TRBD1 (5 bases). The CDR3 spans 17 residues. Germline V gives CDR1 LNHDA, CDR2 SQIVND (reference sequence). CDR3 DNA: TGTGCCAGTAGTATAGTAAACAGGCCAATTTCTTTGGATGAGCAGCTCTTC. This translates into CASSIVNRPISLDEQLF.

This clonotype has ten or more counts. The V and J genes are TRBV6-5 and TRBJ1-1; tentatively, D is TRBD1 (5 bases). V lost 1 base and J 8 bases, leaving 11 bases between the germline ends. From germline, CDR1 is MNHEY and CDR2 SVGAGI. This CDR3 spans 13 amino acids. CDR3 nucleotide sequence: TGTGCCAGCAGTTACTTCGTTGGGGCAGAAGCTTTCTTT. Protein sequence: CASSYFVGAEAFF.

This clonotype was found many times. The chain couples TRBV5-1 to TRBJ2-3; weak D call: TRBD1 (6 bases). The CDR3 loop spans 12 amino acids. V was shortened by 4 bases and J by 9 bases, with 12 bases between the two germline ends. Per germline, CDR1 SGHRS and CDR2 YFSETQ. This chain's CDR3 is CASSPQGLTQYF. The CDR3 nucleotides read TGCGCCAGCAGCCCACAGGGATTGACGCAGTATTTT.

This clonotype was seen many times. This rearrangement joins TRBV20-1 to TRBJ1-6; 9 nucleotides align to TRBD1. With V trimmed by 5 bases and J by 10 bases, 6 bases remained unmatched. CDR1 DFQATT and CDR2 SNEGSKA come from the germline V gene (reference sequence). The CDR3 spans 13 residues. The DNA of the CDR3 is TGCAGTGCTCAACAGGGGGCAGGGTCACCCCTCCACTTT. Encoded protein: CSAQQGAGSPLHF.

This clonotype was seen at least ten times. The rearrangement uses TRBV11-2 and TRBJ1-1, with TRBD1 matching over 8 bases. V was clipped by 4 bases and J by 3 bases; unmatched bases: 4. CDR1 is SGHAT, CDR2 FQNNGV, per germline. The CDR3 loop spans 14 amino acids. Here the CDR3 DNA reads TGTGCCAGCAGCTCAGGACAGGGATACACTGAAGCTTTCTTT. Amino acids: CASSSGQGYTEAFF. Combining the CDR3 with reference TRBV11-2 and TRBJ1-1 gives the whole variable domain EAGVAQSPRYKIIEKRQSVAFWCNPISGHATLYWYQQILGQGPKLLIQFQNNGVVDDSQLPKDRFSAERLKGVDSTLKIQPAKLEDSAVYLCASSSGQGYTEAFFGQGTRLTVV.